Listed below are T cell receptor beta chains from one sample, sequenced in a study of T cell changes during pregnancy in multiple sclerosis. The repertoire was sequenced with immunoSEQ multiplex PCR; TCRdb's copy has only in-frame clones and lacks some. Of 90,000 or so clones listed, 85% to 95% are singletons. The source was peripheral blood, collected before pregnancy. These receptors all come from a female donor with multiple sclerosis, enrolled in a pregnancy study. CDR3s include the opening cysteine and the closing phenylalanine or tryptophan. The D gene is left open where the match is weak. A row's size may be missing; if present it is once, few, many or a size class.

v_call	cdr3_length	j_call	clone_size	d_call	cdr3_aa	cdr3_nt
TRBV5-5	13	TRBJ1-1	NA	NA	CASSFTRNTEAFF	TGTGCCAGCAGCTTTACCAGGAACACTGAAGCTTTCTTT
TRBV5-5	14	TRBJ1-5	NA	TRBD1	CASSRTGSRQPQHF	TGTGCCAGCAGCCGGACAGGGTCTCGGCAGCCCCAGCATTTT
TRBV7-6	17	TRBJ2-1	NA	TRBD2	CASSPQKGGGAYNEQFF	TGTGCCAGCAGCCCCCAGAAGGGCGGGGGGGCATACAATGAGCAGTTCTTC
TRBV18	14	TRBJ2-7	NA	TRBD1	CASSEQGIMHEQYF	TGTGCCAGCTCAGAACAGGGGATCATGCACGAGCAGTACTTC
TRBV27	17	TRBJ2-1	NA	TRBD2	CASSLQISGRIYNEQFF	TGTGCCAGCAGTCTTCAAATTAGCGGGAGGATCTACAATGAGCAGTTCTTC
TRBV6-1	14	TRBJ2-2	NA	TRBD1	CASKRQGSPGELFF	TGTGCCAGCAAGCGACAGGGATCCCCCGGGGAGCTGTTTTTT
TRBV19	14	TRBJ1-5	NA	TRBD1	CASSIGWDSGPQHF	TGTGCCAGTAGTATCGGGTGGGACAGCGGGCCCCAGCATTTT
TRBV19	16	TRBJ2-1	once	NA	CASSIATGLSYNEQFF	TGTGCCAGTAGTATAGCAACAGGACTATCCTACAATGAGCAGTTCTTC
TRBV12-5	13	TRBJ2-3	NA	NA	CASGPGGTDTQYF	TGTGCTAGTGGGCCTGGAGGGACAGATACGCAGTATTTT
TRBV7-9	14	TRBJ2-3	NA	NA	CASSLDWGEDTQYF	TGTGCCAGCAGCTTAGACTGGGGAGAAGATACGCAGTATTTT
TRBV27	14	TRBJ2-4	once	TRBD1	CASSPQGGKNIQYF	TGTGCCAGCAGTCCACAGGGGGGCAAAAACATTCAGTACTTC
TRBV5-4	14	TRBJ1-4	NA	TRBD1	CASSLTGGNEKLFF	TGTGCCAGCAGCCTGACAGGGGGGAATGAAAAACTGTTTTTT
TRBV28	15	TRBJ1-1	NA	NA	CASSSSSFGTSEAFF	NA
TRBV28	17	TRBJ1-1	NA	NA	CASSLAGRVHMNTEAFF	TGTGCCAGCAGTTTGGCCGGGAGGGTGCATATGAACACTGAAGCTTTCTTT
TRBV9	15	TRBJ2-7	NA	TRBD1	CASSANRQGNYEQYF	TGTGCCAGCAGCGCCAATCGACAGGGTAACTACGAGCAGTACTTC
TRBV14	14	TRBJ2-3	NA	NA	CASSQARGTDTQYF	TGTGCCAGCAGCCAAGCCAGGGGCACAGATACGCAGTATTTT
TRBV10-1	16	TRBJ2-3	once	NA	CASSESRGSLLDTQYF	TGCGCCAGCAGTGAGTCGAGAGGGTCTCTCCTAGATACGCAGTATTTT
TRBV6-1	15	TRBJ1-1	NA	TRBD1	CASSPRTGGETEAFF	TGTGCCAGCAGTCCCCGTACAGGGGGAGAGACTGAAGCTTTCTTT
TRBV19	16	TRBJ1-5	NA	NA	CASSMLGGGNNQPQHF	TGTGCCAGTAGTATGTTGGGGGGAGGGAACAATCAGCCCCAGCATTTT
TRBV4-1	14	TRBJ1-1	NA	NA	CASSLSGVVAEAFF	TGCGCCAGCAGCCTCTCAGGCGTGGTCGCTGAAGCTTTCTTT